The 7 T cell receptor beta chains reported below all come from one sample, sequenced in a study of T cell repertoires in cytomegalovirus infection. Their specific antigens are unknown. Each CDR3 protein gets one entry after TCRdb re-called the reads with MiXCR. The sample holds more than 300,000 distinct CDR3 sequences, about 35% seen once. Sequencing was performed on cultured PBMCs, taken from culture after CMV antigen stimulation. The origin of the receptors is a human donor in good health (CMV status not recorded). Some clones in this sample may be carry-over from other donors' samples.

The CDR3 region has the DNA TGTGCCAGCAGCCCTCAGCCACGGGAGGGTCGGTATGAGCAGTTCTTC. Its translation: CASSPQPREGRYEQFF. The chain combines TRBV11-2 with TRBJ2-1; 8 positions match TRBD2. Germline trimming cut 5 bases from V and 8 bases from J; bases unmatched to any gene: 14. Germline-derived CDR1 and CDR2 are SGHAT and FQNNGV. The CDR3 is 16 residues long.

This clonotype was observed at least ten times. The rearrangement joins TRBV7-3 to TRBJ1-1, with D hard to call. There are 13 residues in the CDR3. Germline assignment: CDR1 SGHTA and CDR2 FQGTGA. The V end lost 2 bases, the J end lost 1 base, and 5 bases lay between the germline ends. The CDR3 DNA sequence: TGTGCCAGCAGCTTAGTAAAGAACACTGAAGCTTTCTTT. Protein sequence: CASSLVKNTEAFF.

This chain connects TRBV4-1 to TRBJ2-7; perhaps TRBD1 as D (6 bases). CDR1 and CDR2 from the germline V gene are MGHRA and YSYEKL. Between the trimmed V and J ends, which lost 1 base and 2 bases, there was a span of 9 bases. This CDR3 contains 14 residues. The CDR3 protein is CASSQAGQTYEQYF. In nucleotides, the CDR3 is TGCGCCAGCAGCCAAGCGGGACAAACCTACGAGCAGTACTTC.

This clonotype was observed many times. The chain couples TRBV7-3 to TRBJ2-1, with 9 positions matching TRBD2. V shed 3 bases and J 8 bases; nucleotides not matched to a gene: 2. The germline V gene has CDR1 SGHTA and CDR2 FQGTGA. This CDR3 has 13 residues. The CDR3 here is CASSFSGSDEQFF. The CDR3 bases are TGTGCCAGCAGCTTTAGCGGGAGCGATGAGCAGTTCTTC.

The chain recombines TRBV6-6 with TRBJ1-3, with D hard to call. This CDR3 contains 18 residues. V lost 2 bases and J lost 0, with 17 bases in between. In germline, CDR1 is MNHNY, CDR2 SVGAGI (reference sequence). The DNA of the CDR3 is TGTGCCAGCAGTTACAGACCCCGGCCGCCTTACTCTGGAAACACCATATATTTT. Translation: CASSYRPRPPYSGNTIYF.

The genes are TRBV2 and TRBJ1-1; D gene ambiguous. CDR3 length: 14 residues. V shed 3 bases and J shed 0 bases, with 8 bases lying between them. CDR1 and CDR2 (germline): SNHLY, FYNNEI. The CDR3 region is CASSENSLNTEAFF. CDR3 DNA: TGTGCCAGCAGTGAGAACTCCCTGAACACTGAAGCTTTCTTT.

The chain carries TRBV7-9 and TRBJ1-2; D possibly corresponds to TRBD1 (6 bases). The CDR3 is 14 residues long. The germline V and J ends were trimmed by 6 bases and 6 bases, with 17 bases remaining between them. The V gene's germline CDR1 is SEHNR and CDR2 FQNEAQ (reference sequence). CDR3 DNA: TGTGCCAGCAGTTACGCAGGGGTACGGAATGGCTACACCTTC. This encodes CASSYAGVRNGYTF.